The 20 T cell receptor beta chains given below trace back to one sample, sequenced in a study of identical twins. TCRdb re-called the 5' RACE reads through MiXCR, storing one row per CDR3 protein. The profile shows around 960,000 distinct CDR3 sequences, about 12% of them singletons. Another study also made use of these data, one on yellow fever vaccine responses in identical twins.

Sequencing was carried out using PBMCs. These receptors all come from a woman aged 18-35 years in good health.

The chain uses TRBV14 and TRBJ2-5; 13 nucleotides match TRBD2. The germline gives CDR1 SGHDN, CDR2 FVKESK. The CDR3 is 16 amino acids. The ends lost 3 bases at V and 5 bases at J; junction bases unmatched: 6. The CDR3, as DNA: TGTGCCAGCAGCCAGAGGACTAGCGGGAGCGGTGAGACCCAGTACTTC. It yields the protein CASSQRTSGSGETQYF.

CDR3 amino acids: CASSLQRGVYNEQFF. The CDR3 nucleotides read TGCGCCAGCAGCCTCCAGCGGGGGGTCTACAATGAGCAGTTCTTC. V is TRBV5-1 and J is TRBJ2-1; 9 positions match TRBD2. V shed 4 bases and J 3 bases; nucleotides not matched to a gene: 5. The length of the CDR3 is 15 residues. CDR1 and CDR2 from the germline V gene are SGHRS and YFSETQ.

The chain recombines TRBV5-4 with TRBJ2-3, with D possibly TRBD2 on 7 matching bases. V lost 2 bases, J lost 5 bases, and 15 bases lay in between. The CDR3 is 15 amino acids. The germline V gene has CDR1 SGHNT and CDR2 YYREEE (reference sequence). CDR3 in amino acids: CASSFGGASGDTQYF. As DNA, the CDR3 is TGTGCCAGCAGCTTTGGGGGGGCGTCCGGAGATACGCAGTATTTT.

The chain recombines TRBV25-1 with TRBJ1-4; weak D call: TRBD1 (5 bases). V gave up 4 bases and J gave up 4 bases, with 16 bases separating them. Looked up from germline, CDR1 is MGHDK and CDR2 is SYGVNS. This CDR3 is 16 amino acids long. The CDR3, as DNA: TGTGCCAGCAGTGTGGGTACGGGGACGAATAATGAAAAACTGTTTTTT. Its translation: CASSVGTGTNNEKLFF.

This clonotype was seen only once. The V gene is TRBV7-6, the J gene TRBJ2-1; perhaps TRBD1 as D (5 bases). Trimming left V 2 bases short and J 10 bases short, with 12 bases between. From germline, CDR1 is SGHVS and CDR2 FNYEAQ. The CDR3 has 13 residues. The CDR3: CASSLYQGREQFF. The CDR3 bases are TGTGCCAGCAGCTTATATCAGGGTAGGGAGCAGTTCTTC.

The V gene is TRBV14, the J gene TRBJ2-2; TRBD1 agrees at 9 bases. Unmatched junction bases numbered 8, after V lost 3 bases and J lost 6 bases. This CDR3 contains 16 residues. Per germline, CDR1 SGHDN and CDR2 FVKESK. This CDR3 reads CASSHGYRGRAGELFF. The CDR3 bases are TGTGCCAGCAGCCACGGGTACAGGGGGCGTGCCGGGGAGCTGTTTTTT. Looking up the rest from reference TRBV14 and TRBJ2-2 gives the full variable domain: EAGVTQFPSHSVIEKGQTVTLRCDPISGHDNLYWYRRVMGKEIKFLLHFVKESKQDESGMPNNRFLAERTGGTYSTLKVQPAELEDSGVYFCASSHGYRGRAGELFFGEGSRLTVL.

The V call is TRBV18, the J call TRBJ2-2; 7 bases are shared with TRBD2. The CDR3 runs to 16 residues. The J segment lost 3 bases and the V segment lost 0 bases, leaving 4 bases of the junction unmatched. The germline V gene encodes CDR1 KGHSH and CDR2 LQKENI. The DNA for the CDR3 is TGTGCCAGCTCACCACCCGCGGGGGACTACACCGGGGAGCTGTTTTTT. Its translation is CASSPPAGDYTGELFF.

This clonotype was seen many times. CDR3 nucleotides: TGCGCCAGCAGCTTGACAGGGCTCTATGGCTACACCTTC. This encodes CASSLTGLYGYTF. The V gene is TRBV5-1, the J gene TRBJ1-2, with D perhaps TRBD1 (6 bases). V dropped 1 base and J dropped 4 bases, with 8 bases sitting between them. The V gene's germline CDR1 is SGHRS and CDR2 YFSETQ. The CDR3 sequence is 13 residues long.

This clonotype was seen many times. The J gene is TRBJ2-1, the V gene TRBV12-3 or TRBV12-4, with 11 positions matching TRBD2. Trimming took 3 bases from V and 4 from J; bases not matched to a gene: 2. The CDR3 is made up of 15 amino acids. The CDR3 spells CASSFGTSGYNEQFF. As DNA, the CDR3 is TGTGCCAGCAGTTTCGGGACTAGCGGATACAATGAGCAGTTCTTC.

This clonotype occurred a few times. The chain recombines TRBV29-1 with TRBJ2-2, with TRBD2 identical over 7 bases. Germline V lookup: CDR1 SQVTM, CDR2 ANQGSEA. The CDR3 extends over 12 amino acids. DNA of the CDR3: TGCACCGGTCGGGGGGTGGTCGGGGAGCTGTTTTTT. This sequence encodes CTGRGVVGELFF.

The chain is built from TRBV6-1 and TRBJ1-1, with D perhaps TRBD1 (5 bases). The CDR3 extends over 15 amino acids. Germline V gene sequence: CDR1 MNHNS, CDR2 SASEGT. V lost 11 bases to trimming and J lost 1 base, with 20 bases between them. CDR3 residues: CASGGREGRNTEAFF. CDR3 bases: TGTGCCTCAGGTGGCAGGGAGGGGAGGAACACTGAAGCTTTCTTT.

The sample holds a few counts of this clonotype. The chain links TRBV28 to TRBJ2-1; 10 bases are shared with TRBD2. Germline V gene data show CDR1 as MDHEN and CDR2 as SYDVKM. The CDR3 length is 18 residues. V was pared by 5 bases and J by 4 bases, with 14 bases of the junction left unmatched. Here the CDR3 reads CASSTPRLAGVLYNEQFF. The DNA for the CDR3 is TGTGCCAGCAGTACCCCGAGGCTAGCGGGAGTTCTATACAATGAGCAGTTCTTC.

This clonotype occurred a few times. The rearrangement links TRBV5-1 to TRBJ2-5; 11 nucleotides match TRBD1. The CDR3 length is 17 residues. Germline trimming cut 5 bases from V and 5 bases from J; bases unmatched to any gene: 14. Per the germline V gene, CDR1 is SGHRS and CDR2 is YFSETQ. In DNA, the CDR3 is TGCGCCAGCAGGAAGGAACCCGGACAGGGGGCAGGGGAGACCCAGTACTTC. The encoded protein is CASRKEPGQGAGETQYF.

The V call is TRBV10-1, the J call TRBJ2-7; D uncertain. CDR1 is WNHNN, CDR2 SYGVQD, per germline (reference sequence). CDR3 length: 14 amino acids. Trimming took 3 bases from V and 5 from J, leaving 14 bases between them. The CDR3 spells CASSDSGRTNEQYF. DNA for the CDR3: TGCGCCAGCAGTGACTCGGGCAGAACTAACGAGCAGTACTTC.

The chain has TRBV28 and TRBJ2-6; the D is unclear. V lost 5 bases, J lost 1 base, and 9 bases lay in between. The CDR3 extends over 15 amino acids. The germline V gene encodes CDR1 MDHEN and CDR2 SYDVKM. CDR3 residues: CASSRTISGANVLTF. The CDR3 nucleotides are TGTGCCAGCAGTCGAACGATTTCTGGGGCCAACGTCCTGACTTTC.

The CDR3 bases are TGTGCCAGCAGCTTCCGCGGGACTAGCGGGAGGCCGGGGCACAATGAGCAGTTCTTC. Amino acids: CASSFRGTSGRPGHNEQFF. The chain has TRBV11-2 and TRBJ2-1, with 15 bases matching TRBD2. CDR1 and CDR2 from the germline V gene are SGHAT and FQNNGV. V shed 3 bases, J shed 5 bases, and the junction held 11 bases outside the gene matches. The CDR3 contains 19 residues.

The chain has TRBV25-1 and TRBJ1-1; D possibly corresponds to TRBD1 (5 bases). V was trimmed by 7 bases and J by 5 bases, leaving 11 bases between them. The CDR3 runs 12 residues. CDR1 is MGHDK and CDR2 is SYGVNS in the germline V gene. As DNA, the CDR3 is TGTGCCAGCACGGGGCTAGGGACTGAAGCTTTCTTT. Translated, it gives CASTGLGTEAFF.

This clonotype was detected a few times. The V gene is TRBV24-1, the J gene TRBJ2-1, with D perhaps matching TRBD2 (6 bases). From germline, CDR1 is KGHDR and CDR2 SFDVKD. This CDR3 is 15 amino acids long. With 5 bases removed from V and 4 bases from J, the gap between germline ends came to 14 bases. The DNA of the CDR3 is TGTGCCACCAGTGCCCATGGGGACTCTTACAATGAGCAGTTCTTC. Protein product: CATSAHGDSYNEQFF.

V is TRBV28 and J is TRBJ2-3; no reliable D call. Germline CDR1 is MDHEN and CDR2 is SYDVKM. V lost 6 bases and J lost 1, with 8 bases in between. The CDR3 covers 13 residues. The DNA for the CDR3 is TGTGCCAGCAGCCGCTTCGGCACAGATACGCAGTATTTT. Protein: CASSRFGTDTQYF.

This clonotype was seen many times. This chain uses TRBV2 with TRBJ1-1; 10 bases align to TRBD1. The CDR3 length is 16 residues. With V trimmed by 2 bases and J by 1 base, 4 bases remained unmatched. CDR1 is SNHLY, CDR2 FYNNEI, per germline. CDR3 sequence (DNA): TGTGCCAGCAGTGAATTGACAGGGGGCACGAACACTGAAGCTTTCTTT. Its protein is CASSELTGGTNTEAFF.